This T cell receptor beta chain was identified in a study of T cells in tuberculosis. Study as a whole: The T cells targeted glucose monomycolate, a mycobacterial lipid, via CD1B. Study-level points and caveats: The stringent gate may have excluded weak CD1B-GMM tetramer binders.

Thawed, overnight-rested PBMC were stained with GMM-loaded CD1B tetramer, viability dye and anti-CD3, then sorted. C32 glucose monomycolate from Rhodococcus equi was loaded onto the CD1B tetramers. CD14-expressing monocytes were removed from PBMC before cryopreservation and sorting. Chain pairing is unknown; alpha and beta were sequenced separately. Clones were sequenced by immunoSEQ multiplex PCR, and TCRdb holds only the in-frame ones, with some missing. The data contain some 90,000 clones, roughly 93% of them seen just once; the ten biggest clones take up approximately 2%. This CDR3 region has 16 residues. The germline CDR1 and CDR2 sequences are GTSNPN and SVGIG (reference sequence). Trimming at V came to 2 bases and at J to 6 bases, leaving 11 bases not matched to a gene.

Material: CD1b-GMM tetramer-negative cells sorted from PBMCs. This clonotype originated in an adult woman with latent tuberculosis. This chain uses TRBV30 with TRBJ2-3; 10 bases map to TRBD2. As DNA, the CDR3 is TGTGCCTGGAGTAGGGGGGCTAGCGGGGGTGGGGATACGCAGTATTTT. The encoded protein is CAWSRGASGGGDTQYF.